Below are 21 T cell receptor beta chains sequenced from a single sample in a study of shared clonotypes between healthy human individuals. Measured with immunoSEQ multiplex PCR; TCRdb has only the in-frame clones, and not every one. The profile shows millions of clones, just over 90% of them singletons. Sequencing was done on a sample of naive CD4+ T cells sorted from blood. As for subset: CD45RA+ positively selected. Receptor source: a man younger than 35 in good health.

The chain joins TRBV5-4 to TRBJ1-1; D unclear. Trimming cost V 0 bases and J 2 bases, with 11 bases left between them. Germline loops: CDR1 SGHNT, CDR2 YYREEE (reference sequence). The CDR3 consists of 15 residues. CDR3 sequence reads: CASSLERTENTEAFF. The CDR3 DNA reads TGTGCCAGCAGCTTGGAACGGACTGAAAACACTGAAGCTTTCTTT.

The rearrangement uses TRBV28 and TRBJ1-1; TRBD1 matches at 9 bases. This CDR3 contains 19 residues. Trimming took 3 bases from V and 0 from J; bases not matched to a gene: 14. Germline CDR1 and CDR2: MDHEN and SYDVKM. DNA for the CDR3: TGTGCCAGCAGTTTTAATTCCGGGACAGGGACTTTTATGAACACTGAAGCTTTCTTT. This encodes CASSFNSGTGTFMNTEAFF. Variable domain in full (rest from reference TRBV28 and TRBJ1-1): DVKVTQSSRYLVKRTGEKVFLECVQDMDHENMFWYRQDPGLGLRLIYFSYDVKMKEKGDIPEGYSVSREKKERFSLILESASTNQTSMYLCASSFNSGTGTFMNTEAFFGQGTRLTVV.

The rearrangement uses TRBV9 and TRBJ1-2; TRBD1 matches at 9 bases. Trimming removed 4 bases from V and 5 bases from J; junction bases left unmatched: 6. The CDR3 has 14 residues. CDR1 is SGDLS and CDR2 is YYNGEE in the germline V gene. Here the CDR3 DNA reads TGTGCCAGCAGCCCGGAGGACAGGGGTTATGGCTACACCTTC. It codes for CASSPEDRGYGYTF. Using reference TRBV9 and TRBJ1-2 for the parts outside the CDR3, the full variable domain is DSGVTQTPKHLITATGQRVTLRCSPRSGDLSVYWYQQSLDQGLQFLIQYYNGEERAKGNILERFSAQQFPDLHSELNLSSLELGDSALYFCASSPEDRGYGYTFGSGTRLTVV.

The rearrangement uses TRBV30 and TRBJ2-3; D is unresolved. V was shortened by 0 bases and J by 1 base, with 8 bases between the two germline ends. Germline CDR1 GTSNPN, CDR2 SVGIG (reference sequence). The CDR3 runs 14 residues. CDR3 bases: TGTGCCTGGAGTGTACTCTACGGCACAGATACGCAGTATTTT. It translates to CAWSVLYGTDTQYF.

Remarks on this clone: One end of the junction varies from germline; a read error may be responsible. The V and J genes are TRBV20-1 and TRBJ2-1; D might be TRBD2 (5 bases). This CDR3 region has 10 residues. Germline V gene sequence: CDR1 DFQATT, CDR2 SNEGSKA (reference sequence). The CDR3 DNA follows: TGCAGTGCGGAAGACGGGGTGGTGGTCTTC. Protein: CSAEDGVVVF.

In nucleotides, the CDR3 is TGTGCCATCAGCCCTACAGGGGAAAACGGGGAGCTGTTTTTT. Translating gives CAISPTGENGELFF. The J gene is TRBJ2-2, the V gene TRBV10-3; 7 bases map to TRBD1. V lost 6 bases, J lost 7 bases, and 8 bases stayed unmatched. The CDR3 is made up of 14 amino acids. Germline CDR1 reads ENHRY; CDR2 reads SYGVKD.

The CDR3 region has the DNA TGTGCCAGCAGCGAGGGGCGGGAGGCTTCCTACGAGCAGTACTTC. This translates into CASSEGREASYEQYF. The genes are TRBV2 and TRBJ2-7; 8 positions agree with TRBD2. Trimming took 6 bases from V and 1 from J; bases not matched to a gene: 8. CDR1 SNHLY and CDR2 FYNNEI come from the germline V gene. The CDR3 spans 15 residues.

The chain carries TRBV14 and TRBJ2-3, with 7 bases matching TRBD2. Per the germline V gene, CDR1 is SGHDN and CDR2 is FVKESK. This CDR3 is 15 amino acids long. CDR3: CPQFKRGLNTDTQYF. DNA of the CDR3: TGTCCTCAGTTTAAGCGGGGACTCAACACAGATACGCAGTATTTT.

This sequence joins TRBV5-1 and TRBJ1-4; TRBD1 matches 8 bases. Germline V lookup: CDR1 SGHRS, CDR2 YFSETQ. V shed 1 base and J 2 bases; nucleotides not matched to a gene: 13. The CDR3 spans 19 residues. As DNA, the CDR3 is TGCGCCAGCAGCTTGTCTGACAGGGGCCCTACAGCGACTAATGAAAAACTGTTTTTT. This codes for CASSLSDRGPTATNEKLFF.

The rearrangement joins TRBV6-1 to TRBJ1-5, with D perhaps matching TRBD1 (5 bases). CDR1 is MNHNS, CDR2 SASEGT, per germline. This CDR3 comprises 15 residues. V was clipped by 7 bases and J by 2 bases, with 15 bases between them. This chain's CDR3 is CASISGGGGNQPQHF. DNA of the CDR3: TGTGCCAGCATCTCTGGGGGAGGGGGCAATCAGCCCCAGCATTTT.

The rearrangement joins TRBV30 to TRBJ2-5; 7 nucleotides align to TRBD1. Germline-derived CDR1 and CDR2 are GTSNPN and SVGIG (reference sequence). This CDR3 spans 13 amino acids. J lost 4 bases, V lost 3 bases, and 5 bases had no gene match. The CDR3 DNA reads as TGTGCCTGGAGCGACAGGGTTGGAGAGACCCAGTACTTC. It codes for CAWSDRVGETQYF.

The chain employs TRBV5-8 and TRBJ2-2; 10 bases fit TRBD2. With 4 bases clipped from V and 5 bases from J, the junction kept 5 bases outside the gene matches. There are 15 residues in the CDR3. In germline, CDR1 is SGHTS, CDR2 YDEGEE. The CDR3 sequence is CASSRTSGKTGELFF. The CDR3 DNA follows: TGTGCCAGCAGCCGCACTAGCGGGAAGACCGGGGAGCTGTTTTTT.

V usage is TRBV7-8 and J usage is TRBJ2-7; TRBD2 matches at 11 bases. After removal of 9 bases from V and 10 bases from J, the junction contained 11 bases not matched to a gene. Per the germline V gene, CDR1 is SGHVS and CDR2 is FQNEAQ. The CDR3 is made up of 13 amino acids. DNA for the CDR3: TGTGCCAGTTTAACGGGACTAGCGGACCAACAGTACTTC. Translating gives CASLTGLADQQYF.

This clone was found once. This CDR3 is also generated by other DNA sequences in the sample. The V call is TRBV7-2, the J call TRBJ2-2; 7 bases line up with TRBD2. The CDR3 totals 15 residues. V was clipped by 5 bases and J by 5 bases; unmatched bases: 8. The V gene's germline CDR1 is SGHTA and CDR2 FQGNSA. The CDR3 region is CASSPGLAVTGELFF. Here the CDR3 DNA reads TGTGCCAGCAGCCCGGGCCTAGCGGTGACCGGGGAGCTGTTTTTT.

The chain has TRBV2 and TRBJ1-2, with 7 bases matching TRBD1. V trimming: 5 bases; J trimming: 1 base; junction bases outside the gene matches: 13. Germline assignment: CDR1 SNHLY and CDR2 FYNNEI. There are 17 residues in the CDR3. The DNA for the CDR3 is TGTGCCAGCAGTCCCCAGGGGACAGCAGGGTTTAACTATGGCTACACCTTC. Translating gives CASSPQGTAGFNYGYTF. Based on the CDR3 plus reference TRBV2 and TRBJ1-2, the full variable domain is EPEVTQTPSHQVTQMGQEVILRCVPISNHLYFYWYRQILGQKVEFLVSFYNNEISEKSEIFDDQFSVERPDGSNFTLKIRSTKLEDSAMYFCASSPQGTAGFNYGYTFGSGTRLTVV.

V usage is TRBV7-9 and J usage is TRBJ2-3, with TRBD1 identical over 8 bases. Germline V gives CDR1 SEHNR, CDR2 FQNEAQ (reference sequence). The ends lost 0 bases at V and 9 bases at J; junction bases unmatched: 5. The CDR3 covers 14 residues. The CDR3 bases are TGTGCCAGCAGCTTAGCATGGGGACAGGAAACGCAGTATTTT. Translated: CASSLAWGQETQYF.

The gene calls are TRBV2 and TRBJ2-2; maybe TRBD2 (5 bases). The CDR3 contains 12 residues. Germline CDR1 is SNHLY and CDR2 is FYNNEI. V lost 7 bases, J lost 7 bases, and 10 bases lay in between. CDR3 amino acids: CASTGNGGELFF. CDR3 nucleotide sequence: TGTGCCAGCACGGGGAACGGCGGGGAGCTGTTTTTT. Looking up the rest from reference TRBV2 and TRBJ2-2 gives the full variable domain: EPEVTQTPSHQVTQMGQEVILRCVPISNHLYFYWYRQILGQKVEFLVSFYNNEISEKSEIFDDQFSVERPDGSNFTLKIRSTKLEDSAMYFCASTGNGGELFFGEGSRLTVL.

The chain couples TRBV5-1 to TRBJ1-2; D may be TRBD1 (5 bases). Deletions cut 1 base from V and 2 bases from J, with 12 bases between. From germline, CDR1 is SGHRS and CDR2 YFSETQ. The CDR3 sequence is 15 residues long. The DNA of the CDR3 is TGCGCCAGCAGCTTGTTGGGGGACCGGAACTATGGCTACACCTTC. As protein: CASSLLGDRNYGYTF.

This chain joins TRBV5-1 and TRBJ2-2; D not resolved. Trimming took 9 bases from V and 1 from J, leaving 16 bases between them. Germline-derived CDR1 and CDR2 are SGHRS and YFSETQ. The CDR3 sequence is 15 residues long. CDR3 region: CATSKAGENTGELFF. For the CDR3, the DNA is TGCGCCACCTCTAAGGCAGGAGAGAACACCGGGGAGCTGTTTTTT.

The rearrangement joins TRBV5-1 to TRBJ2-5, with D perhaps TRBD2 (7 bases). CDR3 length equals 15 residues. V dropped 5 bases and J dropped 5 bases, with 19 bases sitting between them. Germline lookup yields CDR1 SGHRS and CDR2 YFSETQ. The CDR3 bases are TGCGCCAGCAGGCTCTCGGGGGGCGCAAGGGAGACCCAGTACTTC. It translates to CASRLSGGARETQYF.

CDR3 nucleotides: TGTGCCTGGGAGGTACTAGCTTACAATGAGCAGTTCTTC. It yields the protein CAWEVLAYNEQFF. The V call is TRBV30, the J call TRBJ2-1, with a possible D match to TRBD2 (6 bases). The V and J ends lost 5 bases and 4 bases respectively, with 12 bases between them. The CDR3 extends over 13 amino acids. Germline CDR1 is GTSNPN and CDR2 is SVGIG (reference sequence).